Only one count was recorded for the clone carrying this T cell receptor (beta chain). Relative to the germline gene, one junction end is altered; a read error may explain this. CDR1 and CDR2 (germline): MNHEY, SMNVEV (reference sequence). The CDR3 is 18 amino acids. Regarding treatment: oral pan-JAK inhibitor, 5-10 mg twice daily. Extracted from the samples, RNA was reverse transcribed into cDNA to serve as the sequencing template. Assay used: immunoSEQ multiplex PCR; TCRdb lists only in-frame clones, some missing. The table includes fewer than 100,000 clones, 50% to 75% detected once. This sample stems from a study of CD8+ T cells in alopecia areata. Study overall: Each day, treated patients took oral tofacitinib twice, at 5 to 10 mg per dose.

The rearrangement uses TRBV27 and TRBJ2-1; 8 bases agree with TRBD2. The sequencing here drew on CD8+ T cells sorted from blood, taken at week 4, from a patient treated with tofacitinib. This TCR was sampled from a human donor with alopecia areata. CDR3 residues: CASIKVRDLQVGREGLVF. The CDR3 nucleotides read TGTGCCAGCATTAAGGTCCGGGACCTCCAAGTAGGACGGGAGGGCCTCGTCTTC.